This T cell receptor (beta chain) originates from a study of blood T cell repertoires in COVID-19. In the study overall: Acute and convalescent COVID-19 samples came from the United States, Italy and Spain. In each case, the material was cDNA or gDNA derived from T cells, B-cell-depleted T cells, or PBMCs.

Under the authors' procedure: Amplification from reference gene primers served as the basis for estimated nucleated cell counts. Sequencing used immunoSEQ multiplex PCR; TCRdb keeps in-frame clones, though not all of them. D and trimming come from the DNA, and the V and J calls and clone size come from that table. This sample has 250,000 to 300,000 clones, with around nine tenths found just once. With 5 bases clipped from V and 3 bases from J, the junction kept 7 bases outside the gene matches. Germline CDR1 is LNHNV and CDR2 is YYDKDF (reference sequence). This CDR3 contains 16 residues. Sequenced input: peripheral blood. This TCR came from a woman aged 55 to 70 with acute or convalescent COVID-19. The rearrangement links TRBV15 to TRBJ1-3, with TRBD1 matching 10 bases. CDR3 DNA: TGTGCCACCAGCCCCCGGGACAGGGGAGTTGGAAACACCATATATTTT. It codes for CATSPRDRGVGNTIYF.